One sample yielded the 3 T cell receptor beta chains listed below, sequenced in a study of T cell changes during pregnancy in multiple sclerosis. Some clones are missing from TCRdb's copy, which holds only in-frame ones; the method was immunoSEQ multiplex PCR. Of tens of thousands of clones listed, 85% to 90% were seen once; the top ten hold 0.5% to 0.65%. Sequences were derived from CD4+ T cells from peripheral blood mononuclear cells, sampled in the first trimester of pregnancy. These receptors all stem from a female donor with multiple sclerosis, enrolled in a pregnancy study.

The V and J genes are TRBV5-5 and TRBJ2-1; TRBD2 aligns across 7 bases. This CDR3 region has 17 residues. Germline-derived CDR1 and CDR2 are SGHKS and YYEKEE (reference sequence). The V segment lost 4 bases and the J segment 7 bases; nucleotides outside the gene matches: 17. This CDR3 is CASSPPPRGAGNNEQFF. CDR3 in DNA: TGTGCCAGCAGCCCGCCCCCACGGGGAGCGGGAAATAATGAGCAGTTCTTC.

This chain connects TRBV5-4 to TRBJ2-2; D call uncertain. The CDR3 has 16 residues. From germline, CDR1 is SGHNT and CDR2 YYREEE (reference sequence). V lost 0 bases and J lost 3, with 12 bases in between. For the CDR3, the DNA is TGTGCCAGCAGCTTGGCCAAAAGCTTCCACACCGGGGAGCTGTTTTTT. As protein: CASSLAKSFHTGELFF.

This chain links TRBV6-5 with TRBJ1-5; possible D gene TRBD1, 6 bases. The CDR3 covers 15 residues. Germline V CDR1 and CDR2: MNHEY, SVGAGI. Trimming left V 8 bases short and J 4 bases short, with 18 bases between. The CDR3: CASGNAGARNQPQHF. The CDR3, as DNA: TGTGCCAGCGGAAACGCAGGGGCAAGGAATCAGCCCCAGCATTTT.